Following are 10 T cell receptor beta chains from one sample sequenced in a study of blood T cells in healthy people across ages (dated by TCRdb to 2013 to 2016). Library preparation used 5' RACE. Sequencer: Illumina HiSeq 2500. A second roughly 6 to 11 cycle PCR used a sample-barcoded 5' primer and a J-beta primer mix. The raw public reads went through TCRdb reprocessing: fastp at Q25, MiXCR clone calling, in-frame beta chains kept. Rows are unified per CDR3 protein, each entry keeping the most common DNA and genes. This sample lists around 520,000 distinct CDR3 sequences; about 25% were detected once. The ten largest clones capture 3% to 4.5% of the sample. The same sample was also studied in work on T cells of mothers and their children.

Sequences were obtained from blood. The origin of the receptors is a boy aged 2 to 9 in good health.

Remarks on this clonotype: This is likely a read error, given that the CDR3 carries no conserved phenylalanine or tryptophan at its end. The V call is TRBV20-1, the J call TRBJ2-7, with TRBD2 matching 10 bases. This CDR3 spans 13 amino acids. CDR1 and CDR2 from the germline V gene are DFQATT and SNEGSKA (reference sequence). The V gene end was trimmed by 6 bases and the J gene end by 5 bases; junction bases not matched to a gene: 7. CDR3 sequence (DNA): TGCAGTGCCGAGCGGGAGGGTGGCAACGAGCAGTACTTA. Translating gives CSAEREGGNEQYL.

This clonotype was found a few times. The chain couples TRBV7-8 to TRBJ2-7; 10 bases are shared with TRBD1. CDR3 size: 15 residues. J gave up 5 bases and V 2 bases, and 6 bases lay outside the gene matches. The germline CDR1 and CDR2 sequences are SGHVS and FQNEAQ. The CDR3 loop is CASSLPVTGGNEQYF. In DNA, the CDR3 is TGTGCCAGCAGCTTACCGGTGACAGGGGGCAACGAGCAGTACTTC.

Written as DNA, the CDR3 is TGTGCCAGCAGCTTCGGGGAAACCTACTCTGGAAACACCATATATTTT. As protein: CASSFGETYSGNTIYF. The chain recombines TRBV7-9 with TRBJ1-3; D gene unclear. CDR3 length: 16 amino acids. In germline, CDR1 is SEHNR, CDR2 FQNEAQ (reference sequence). Trimming removed 3 bases at V and 0 bases at J, with 12 bases between.

This chain uses TRBV6-6 with TRBJ2-5, with 9 positions matching TRBD1. There are 15 residues in the CDR3. Germline V CDR1 and CDR2: MNHNY, SVGAGI (reference sequence). J lost 3 bases, V lost 2 bases, and 4 bases had no gene match. CDR3: CASSYGDREKETQYF. The CDR3 DNA reads TGTGCCAGCAGTTACGGGGACAGGGAGAAAGAGACCCAGTACTTC.

The CDR3 here is CSAPTGNEQFF. The CDR3 DNA reads as TGCAGCGCCCCTACAGGGAACGAGCAGTTCTTC. V and J are TRBV29-1 and TRBJ2-1; perhaps TRBD1 as D (6 bases). The length of the CDR3 is 11 residues. Between the trimmed V and J ends, which lost 7 bases and 10 bases, there was a span of 14 bases. The germline CDR1 and CDR2 sequences are SQVTM and ANQGSEA.

The rearrangement uses TRBV7-2 and TRBJ1-2; unclear D gene. CDR1 is SGHTA and CDR2 is FQGNSA in the germline V gene. Deletions cut 1 base from V and 4 bases from J, with 13 bases between. The length of the CDR3 is 15 residues. As DNA, the CDR3 is TGTGCCAGCAGCTTAGTGCGGGTAGGAGTCTATGGCTACACCTTC. Translated, it gives CASSLVRVGVYGYTF.

This clonotype was counted between two and nine times. The junction departs from the called germline gene at one end, perhaps through a read error. The rearrangement joins TRBV29-1 to TRBJ1-2; D unclear. The CDR3 totals 11 residues. CDR1 and CDR2 (germline): SQVTM, ANQGSEA. Here the CDR3 reads CSVTGNYGYAF. Written as DNA, the CDR3 is TGCAGCGTTACGGGGAACTATGGCTACGCCTTC.

This clonotype has only a few counts. The rearrangement joins TRBV11-1 to TRBJ2-1; 8 nucleotides agree with TRBD2. This CDR3 contains 19 residues. The junction had 14 bases not matched to a gene; V was cut back by 1 base and J by 3 bases. Per germline, CDR1 SGHAT and CDR2 FQDESV (reference sequence). CDR3 nucleotide sequence: TGTGCCAGCAGCTTAGTCGACCGCCGGGGACTAGATAGCTACAATGAGCAGTTCTTC. This translates into CASSLVDRRGLDSYNEQFF.

The chain employs TRBV5-1 and TRBJ2-7; D not certain. The tail of the sequence fits TRBJ2-5 better, so the J call may be wrong. The germline CDR1 and CDR2 sequences are SGHRS and YFSETQ. The CDR3 runs to 15 residues. The CDR3, as DNA: TGCGCCAGCAGCTTTAGGTACTATCTCCAAGAGACCCAGTACTTC. Translation gives CASSFRYYLQETQYF.

The rearrangement uses TRBV6-4 and TRBJ2-1; D may be TRBD2 (7 bases). The V end was cut by 3 bases, the J end by 7 bases, with 19 bases between. CDR1 and CDR2 from the germline V gene are MRHNA and SNTAGT. This CDR3 is 16 amino acids long. CDR3 residues: CASSERPAGAGNEQFF. CDR3 nucleotides: TGTGCCAGCAGTGAACGTCCGGCGGGGGCGGGGAATGAGCAGTTCTTC.